This paragraph reports one T cell receptor beta chain. Its antigen is undetermined. Splitting the CD4+ cells yielded a CD45RA+ naive subset and a CD45RA-negative memory subset. Germline V gene lookup returns CDR1 SGHRS and CDR2 YFSETQ. The V end lost 0 bases, the J end lost 6 bases, and 16 bases lay between the germline ends. This CDR3 has 15 amino acids. The sample originates from a study of shared clonotypes between healthy human individuals. At the level of the study: Each donor had three CD4 naive, three CD4 memory, two CD8 naive and one CD8 memory plate. Study-wide points: Clonotypes that were shared across four donors made up around 5% of naive CD4 clonotypes.

Researchers ran the assay at a deep level. Clones were sequenced by immunoSEQ multiplex PCR, and TCRdb holds only the in-frame ones, with some missing. The sample carries 2 million to 3 million clones, 93% recorded once. The TCR originated in a young man in good health. Some clones in this sample may be carry-over from other donors' samples. The chain recombines TRBV5-1 with TRBJ2-7, with D perhaps TRBD1 or TRBD2 (6 bases each). The sequenced sample consisted of naive CD4+ T cells from PBMCs. The subset here: CD45RA+ positively selected. CDR3 nucleotides: TGCGCCAGCAGCTTGGATCCGGGGGCGAATGGCGAGCAGTACTTC. As protein: CASSLDPGANGEQYF.